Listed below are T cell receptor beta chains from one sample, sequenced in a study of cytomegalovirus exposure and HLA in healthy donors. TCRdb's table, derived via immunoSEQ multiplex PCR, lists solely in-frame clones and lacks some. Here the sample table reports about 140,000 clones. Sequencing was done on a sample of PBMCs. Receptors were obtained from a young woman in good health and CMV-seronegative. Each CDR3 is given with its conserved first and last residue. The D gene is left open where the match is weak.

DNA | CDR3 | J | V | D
TGTGCCAGCAGTGAAGCAAGAGGAATAGGTCAGCCCCAGCATTTT | CASSEARGIGQPQHF | TRBJ1-5 | TRBV6-1 | -
TGCGCCAGCAGCTCCTTAGCGGGAGAAGTGATCAATGAGCAGTTCTTC | CASSSLAGEVINEQFF | TRBJ2-1 | TRBV5-1 | TRBD2
TGTGCCAGCTCTGGGACTAGCAATAACAATGAGCAGTTCTTC | CASSGTSNNNEQFF | TRBJ2-1 | TRBV18 | TRBD2
TGTGCCAGCAGTTTATCTGTACTAGCGGAATCTAATGAGCAGTTCTTC | CASSLSVLAESNEQFF | TRBJ2-1 | TRBV27 | TRBD2
TGTGCCAGCAGCGAGGATAGAAATGGCTACACCTTC | CASSEDRNGYTF | TRBJ1-2 | TRBV5-4 | -
TGTGCCAGCAGCCCTGACAGGGGCCCGAACACTGAAGCTTTCTTT | CASSPDRGPNTEAFF | TRBJ1-1 | TRBV5-8 | TRBD1
TGTGCCACCAGCAGACTGCAGGGGTGGGGCACAGATACGCAGTATTTT | CATSRLQGWGTDTQYF | TRBJ2-3 | TRBV15 | -
TGCGCCAGCAGCTTGTTGCCCGCAGGCTATGGCTACACCTTC | CASSLLPAGYGYTF | TRBJ1-2 | TRBV5-1 | -
TGTGCCAGCAGTCCTACCCGGTTAGCGGGATCCGCGGGGGAGCAGTTCTTC | CASSPTRLAGSAGEQFF | TRBJ2-1 | TRBV27 | TRBD2
TGTGCCAGCAGTTACGAACCTACTCTCACCGGGGAGCTGTTTTTT | CASSYEPTLTGELFF | TRBJ2-2 | TRBV6-5 | -
TGCGCCAGCAGCCTCGGTTGGGACACCCACCAGGGTATGAACACTGAAGCTTTCTTT | CASSLGWDTHQGMNTEAFF | TRBJ1-1 | TRBV4-1 | -
TGTGCCAGCAGCCTCGTAGCGGGCACCTCCTACGAGCAGTACTTC | CASSLVAGTSYEQYF | TRBJ2-7 | TRBV7-2 | TRBD2
TGTGCCAGCAGCCCTCCTAGAAGGGGACTTAATGAAAAACTGTTTTTT | CASSPPRRGLNEKLFF | TRBJ1-4 | TRBV2 | -
TGTGCCAGCAGTACTTTAGCGGGAGCTGGAACAGATACGCAGTATTTT | CASSTLAGAGTDTQYF | TRBJ2-3 | TRBV27 | TRBD2
TGTGCCAGCAGCTTAGTAGGGGGCAAAAACTATGGCTACACCTTC | CASSLVGGKNYGYTF | TRBJ1-2 | TRBV7-2 | TRBD1
TGCAGCGTTTCTAGGACAGGGACGATGGATACGCAGTATTTT | CSVSRTGTMDTQYF | TRBJ2-3 | TRBV29-1 | TRBD1
TGTGCCAGCAGTTTATTCGGGACAGGGGTACCCTATGGCTACACCTTC | CASSLFGTGVPYGYTF | TRBJ1-2 | TRBV28 | TRBD1
TGCGCCAGCAGCTTGGCTAGCGGTTTAAGCTCCTACAATGAGCAGTTCTTC | CASSLASGLSSYNEQFF | TRBJ2-1 | TRBV5-1 | TRBD2
TGTGCCAGCAGCACCAAGACAGGAACCTACGAGCAGTACTTC | CASSTKTGTYEQYF | TRBJ2-7 | TRBV11-2 | -
TGTGCCAGCAGTTACGCGAGCCCCATGAACACTGAAGCTTTCTTT | CASSYASPMNTEAFF | TRBJ1-1 | TRBV6-5 | -
TGTGCCAGCTCACCACCGACGGGAGGGCCTTACAATGAGCAGTTCTTC | CASSPPTGGPYNEQFF | TRBJ2-1 | TRBV18 | TRBD2
TGTGCCAGCAGCGGAAACCGGGACTATTTCACAGATACGCAGTATTTT | CASSGNRDYFTDTQYF | TRBJ2-3 | TRBV7-3 | TRBD2
TGTGCCAGCCTTTGGGCAGTTAACACTGAAGCTTTCTTT | CASLWAVNTEAFF | TRBJ1-1 | TRBV6-6 | -
TGTGCCTGGAGTGGGACTAGCGGGAGCACAGATACGCAGTATTTT | CAWSGTSGSTDTQYF | TRBJ2-3 | TRBV30 | TRBD2
TGTGCCATCAGTGGCAGGGAGAACACTGAAGCTTTCTTT | CAISGRENTEAFF | TRBJ1-1 | TRBV10-3 | -
TGCAGCGTTGAGACAGGGGGCGGAAACACTGAAGCTTTCTTT | CSVETGGGNTEAFF | TRBJ1-1 | TRBV29-1 | TRBD1
TGTGCCAGCAGCTGGGGTGGCGGGTCCTATGGCTACACCTTC | CASSWGGGSYGYTF | TRBJ1-2 | TRBV5-8 | -
TGTGCCACCAGCAACCGGGTGGATTACAATGAGCAGTTCTTC | CATSNRVDYNEQFF | TRBJ2-1 | TRBV15 | -
TGTGCCAGCAGCCAAGATGAACGGACTAGCACAGATACGCAGTATTTT | CASSQDERTSTDTQYF | TRBJ2-3 | TRBV4-2 | -
TGTGCCACCGCTCTAGCGGGAGGGCAGTACTTC | CATALAGGQYF | TRBJ2-7 | TRBV28 | TRBD2
TGTGCCAGCAGCCCCGCCGGGACAGGGGGAGTCACCCAGTACTTC | CASSPAGTGGVTQYF | TRBJ2-5 | TRBV11-2 | TRBD1
TGTGCCAGCAGTGCGGGGGGCAGCTCAGACACCGGGGAGCTGTTTTTT | CASSAGGSSDTGELFF | TRBJ2-2 | TRBV6-4 | -
TGTGCCAGTAGTGACTTCACGGGGGGCAATCAGCCCCAGCATTTT | CASSDFTGGNQPQHF | TRBJ1-5 | TRBV19 | -
TGTGCCAGCAGTGGGCTAGGACAGGGGGCTCAACTCACAGATACGCAGTATTTT | CASSGLGQGAQLTDTQYF | TRBJ2-3 | TRBV6-1 | TRBD1
TGTGCTAGTGGTTTGATCGGGGGACTAGCGGGAGAGAGACAGTTCTTC | CASGLIGGLAGERQFF | TRBJ2-1 | TRBV12-5 | TRBD2
TGTGCCAGCAGCTTAGCTAGCGGGAGGGCTCCCCCCACCGGGGAGCTGTTTTTT | CASSLASGRAPPTGELFF | TRBJ2-2 | TRBV7-6 | TRBD2
TGTGCCAGCAGCGCCCCGGGACAGGTGAATCAGCCCCAGCATTTT | CASSAPGQVNQPQHF | TRBJ1-5 | TRBV2 | TRBD1
TGTGCCAGCAGCCAAGATCCGGCGGGCGGTTTCAATGGCTACACCTTC | CASSQDPAGGFNGYTF | TRBJ1-2 | TRBV14 | -
TGTGCCAGCAGCTTAGCGCATAGTACGGAGACCCAGTACTTC | CASSLAHSTETQYF | TRBJ2-5 | TRBV7-7 | -
TGTGCCAGTAGTCGGCCTAGGCGGGACTCCTACAATGAGCAGTTCTTC | CASSRPRRDSYNEQFF | TRBJ2-1 | TRBV19 | -
TGCGCCAGCAGCTTGGAGAGGAGGGGTGAGCAGTTCTTC | CASSLERRGEQFF | TRBJ2-1 | TRBV5-1 | -
TGTGCCAGTAGTATAACGACAGGGCTGAGGAATGAGCAGTTCTTC | CASSITTGLRNEQFF | TRBJ2-1 | TRBV19 | TRBD1
TGTGCCAGCAGCTTGGACTCTCTCAATCAGCCCCAGCATTTT | CASSLDSLNQPQHF | TRBJ1-5 | TRBV7-9 | -
TGTGCCAGTAGTGTGGGAGGGGAGCAGTTCTTC | CASSVGGEQFF | TRBJ2-1 | TRBV19 | TRBD2
TGCGCCAGCAGCCCGGCGGCAGGGAGGAGTTGGTCTGAAGCTTTCTTT | CASSPAAGRSWSEAFF | TRBJ1-1 | TRBV5-1 | -
TGTGCCAGCAATGGACAGGGATCGTTGGAGCAGTACTTC | CASNGQGSLEQYF | TRBJ2-7 | TRBV6-1 | TRBD1
TGTGCCTGGAGTGAGCGGAACACCGGGGAGCTGTTTTTT | CAWSERNTGELFF | TRBJ2-2 | TRBV30 | -
TGTGCCAGCAGTTACCTGACGGGCTCTGGAAACACCATATATTTT | CASSYLTGSGNTIYF | TRBJ1-3 | TRBV6-6 | -